Following are 24 T cell receptor beta chains from one sample sequenced in a study of T cell repertoires in cytomegalovirus infection (dated by TCRdb to the late 2010s). Instrument used: Illumina HiSeq 1500. TCRdb reprocessing: public reads trimmed at Q25 with fastp, clones called with MiXCR, in-frame beta chains kept. Under each unique CDR3 protein, matching rows form one entry showing the most common genes and DNA. For this sample there are some 320,000 distinct CDR3 sequences; more than 9% appear just once. Of the sample, approximately 4.7% falls within the top ten clones. The sequenced sample was PBMCs. The receptor source for this set is a human donor in good health (CMV status not recorded). Some clones in this sample may be carry-over from other donors' samples.

This clonotype came up many times. The chain couples TRBV6-1 to TRBJ2-1; TRBD2 matches 7 bases. The CDR3 sequence is 14 residues long. Looked up from germline, CDR1 is MNHNS and CDR2 is SASEGT. After removal of 6 bases from V and 5 bases from J, the junction contained 7 bases not matched to a gene. In DNA form, the CDR3 reads TGTGCCAGCAGGCCCCCGGGACTAAACAATGAGCAGTTCTTC. Amino acid sequence: CASRPPGLNNEQFF.

The sample holds many counts of this clonotype. This chain links TRBV6-1 with TRBJ2-1, with D uncertain. V was clipped by 4 bases and J by 7 bases, with 14 bases between them. Germline assignment: CDR1 MNHNS and CDR2 SASEGT. CDR3 size: 14 residues. The CDR3 loop is CASSVGDPQNEQFF. The CDR3 nucleotides are TGTGCCAGCAGTGTCGGAGACCCACAGAATGAGCAGTTCTTC.

This clonotype was counted many times. The chain has TRBV7-2 and TRBJ2-4; TRBD1 aligns across 8 bases. Looked up from germline, CDR1 is SGHTA and CDR2 is FQGNSA. The CDR3 has 15 amino acids. Trimming cost V 0 bases and J 6 bases; bases outside gene matches: 4. CDR3: CASSLAGQGRNIQYF. As DNA, the CDR3 is TGTGCCAGCAGCTTAGCCGGACAGGGCCGAAACATTCAGTACTTC.

V usage is TRBV27 and J usage is TRBJ2-7; TRBD2 matches at 14 bases. The germline V gene encodes CDR1 MNHEY and CDR2 SMNVEV (reference sequence). This CDR3 has 15 residues. V lost 5 bases and J lost 7; bases outside the gene matches: 7. The CDR3 DNA reads as TGTGCCAGCAGTCTCCAGACTAGCGGGAGGGGAGAGCAGTACTTC. Amino acids: CASSLQTSGRGEQYF.

The chain uses TRBV12-3 or TRBV12-4 and TRBJ1-1, with D perhaps TRBD1 (5 bases). This CDR3 is built from 14 residues. V lost 6 bases and J lost 1, with 12 bases in between. Here the CDR3 reads CASSPRQTNTEAFF. The CDR3 nucleotides read TGTGCCAGCAGCCCTCGACAGACGAACACTGAAGCTTTCTTT.

This clonotype was picked up many times. The V and J genes are TRBV7-2 and TRBJ1-1, with D possibly being TRBD1 (5 bases). The CDR3 sequence is 16 residues long. V lost 5 bases and J lost 3, with 19 bases in between. Per the germline V gene, CDR1 is SGHTA and CDR2 is FQGNSA. The CDR3 is CASSQNGGNGHTEAFF. In DNA form, the CDR3 reads TGTGCCAGCAGCCAAAACGGGGGGAACGGGCACACTGAAGCTTTCTTT.

This clonotype was detected ten times or more. This chain connects TRBV7-2 to TRBJ1-5; D is ambiguous. Between the trimmed V and J ends, which lost 6 bases and 3 bases, there was a span of 15 bases. The CDR3 is 15 residues long. Germline V gene lookup returns CDR1 SGHTA and CDR2 FQGNSA. The CDR3 loop reads CASSPGGVFNQPQHF. The CDR3 DNA reads TGTGCCAGCAGTCCTGGTGGGGTTTTCAATCAGCCCCAGCATTTT.

This clonotype has just a few counts. The chain recombines TRBV10-3 with TRBJ2-5; the match to TRBD1 covers 9 bases. V shed 5 bases and J 4 bases; nucleotides not matched to a gene: 5. CDR1 and CDR2 (germline): ENHRY, SYGVKD. This CDR3 contains 14 residues. In nucleotides, the CDR3 is TGTGCCATCAGTACAGGACAGGGGTTAGAGACCCAGTACTTC. It specifies CAISTGQGLETQYF.

This clonotype was recorded a few times. The chain combines TRBV3-1 with TRBJ2-7; 10 bases match TRBD2. V lost 4 bases to trimming and J lost 0 bases; unmatched junction nucleotides: 0. Germline V gene sequence: CDR1 LGHDT, CDR2 YNNKEL (reference sequence). The CDR3 loop spans 14 amino acids. CDR3 amino acids: CASSPSGSSYEQYF. DNA of the CDR3: TGTGCCAGCAGCCCTAGCGGGAGCTCCTACGAGCAGTACTTC.

This clonotype was counted many times. This chain uses TRBV7-2 with TRBJ2-7; D is undetermined. This CDR3 has 14 residues. Germline loops: CDR1 SGHTA, CDR2 FQGNSA. V lost 3 bases, J lost 3 bases, and 12 bases lay in between. CDR3 DNA: TGTGCCAGCAGCTTCACTGCGACCCTCTACGAGCAGTACTTC. Protein sequence: CASSFTATLYEQYF.

Many counts were recorded for this clonotype. This chain uses TRBV7-2 with TRBJ2-3, with 12 bases aligning to TRBD2. Germline lookup yields CDR1 SGHTA and CDR2 FQGNSA. Trimming took 3 bases from V and 0 from J; bases not matched to a gene: 7. CDR3 length: 18 amino acids. CDR3 DNA sequence: TGTGCCAGCAGCTTCTTGACTAGCGGGGGTTCTAGCACAGATACGCAGTATTTT. Translating it yields CASSFLTSGGSSTDTQYF.

CDR3 in amino acids: CSVERQQTQYF. The CDR3, as DNA: TGCAGCGTTGAGCGACAGCAGACCCAGTACTTC. The genes are TRBV29-1 and TRBJ2-5, with D perhaps matching TRBD1 (5 bases). V was pared by 3 bases and J by 6 bases, with 8 bases between. This CDR3 region has 11 residues. Germline V CDR1 and CDR2: SQVTM, ANQGSEA.

This clonotype was picked up many times. The J gene is TRBJ2-2, the V gene TRBV7-2; TRBD1 is a possible D gene (6 bases). This CDR3 spans 14 amino acids. Trimming removed 1 base at V and 7 bases at J, with 10 bases between. Germline values: CDR1 SGHTA, CDR2 FQGNSA. CDR3 region: CASSLDTGYGELFF. DNA for the CDR3: TGTGCCAGCAGCTTAGATACAGGGTACGGGGAGCTGTTTTTT. Full variable domain (outside the CDR3, taken from reference TRBV7-2 and TRBJ2-2): GAGVSQSPSNKVTEKGKDVELRCDPISGHTALYWYRQSLGQGLEFLIYFQGNSAPDKSGLPSDRFSAERTGGSVSTLTIQRTQQEDSAVYLCASSLDTGYGELFFGEGSRLTVL.

The CDR3 spells CSATITQGRSGELFF. As DNA, the CDR3 is TGCAGTGCCACCATTACACAGGGGAGGTCCGGGGAGCTGTTTTTT. The chain is built from TRBV20-1 and TRBJ2-2; D is possibly TRBD1 (7 bases). The germline gives CDR1 DFQATT, CDR2 SNEGSKA (reference sequence). The CDR3 extends over 15 amino acids. V was cut by 6 bases and J by 6 bases, with 20 bases left in between.

The chain is built from TRBV6-2 or TRBV6-3 and TRBJ1-1; no definite D call. This CDR3 has 13 amino acids. Trimming removed 2 bases from V and 2 bases from J, with 6 bases in between. Germline V gene lookup returns CDR1 MNHEY and CDR2 SVGEGT. CDR3 residues: CASSYEVNTEAFF. CDR3 sequence (DNA): TGTGCCAGCAGTTACGAAGTAAACACTGAAGCTTTCTTT.

This clonotype occurred many times. V usage is TRBV9 and J usage is TRBJ2-1; TRBD2 agrees at 12 bases. The trim removed 3 bases at V and 3 bases at J, leaving 4 bases unmatched. CDR1 and CDR2 (germline): SGDLS, YYNGEE. There are 16 residues in the CDR3. The CDR3 protein is CASSGRLAGDYNEQFF. CDR3 in DNA: TGTGCCAGCAGCGGAAGACTAGCGGGAGACTACAATGAGCAGTTCTTC.

This sequence joins TRBV12-3 or TRBV12-4 and TRBJ1-2; 9 positions agree with TRBD1. J gave up 7 bases and V 7 bases, and 16 bases lay outside the gene matches. The CDR3 has 16 residues. CDR3 coding DNA: TGTGCCAGCACTTCCGCGTCGGGACAGGGCGGACGTGGCTACACCTTC. It codes for CASTSASGQGGRGYTF.

This clonotype was observed a few times. The gene calls are TRBV28 and TRBJ1-3, with D hard to call. The germline CDR1 and CDR2 sequences are MDHEN and SYDVKM. This CDR3 contains 14 residues. With 7 bases removed from V and 1 base from J, the gap between germline ends came to 11 bases. CDR3 sequence (DNA): TGTGCCAGCACCAAAATCGCATCTGGAAACACCATATATTTT. Its translation is CASTKIASGNTIYF.

This clonotype has ten or more counts. The rearrangement links TRBV10-3 to TRBJ1-1; 10 positions match TRBD1. This CDR3 region has 15 residues. From germline, CDR1 is ENHRY and CDR2 SYGVKD. V trimming: 7 bases; J trimming: 6 bases; junction bases outside the gene matches: 11. This CDR3 is CAIIEIGTGVPEAFF. The CDR3, as DNA: TGTGCCATCATTGAAATCGGGACAGGGGTGCCTGAAGCTTTCTTT.

At least ten counts were recorded for this clonotype. The gene calls are TRBV6-1 and TRBJ2-1, with 7 nucleotides matching TRBD1. The V segment lost 4 bases and the J segment 4 bases; nucleotides outside the gene matches: 7. This CDR3 is 15 amino acids long. The germline V gene has CDR1 MNHNS and CDR2 SASEGT. This CDR3 reads CASSATGTVYNEQFF. CDR3 DNA sequence: TGTGCCAGCAGTGCTACCGGGACAGTATACAATGAGCAGTTCTTC.

This clonotype was found many times. This chain connects TRBV7-2 to TRBJ2-5, with 10 bases lining up with TRBD2. CDR1 and CDR2 from the germline V gene are SGHTA and FQGNSA. J gave up 5 bases and V 5 bases, and 11 bases lay outside the gene matches. The CDR3 length is 16 residues. The DNA of the CDR3 is TGTGCCAGCAGCGTAGGAAGCGGGAGGGCCGGGGAGACCCAGTACTTC. This sequence encodes CASSVGSGRAGETQYF.

This clonotype was observed a handful of times. This chain uses TRBV20-1 with TRBJ2-4, with D hard to call. Germline CDR1 DFQATT, CDR2 SNEGSKA (reference sequence). CDR3 length: 12 residues. With 3 bases removed from V and 5 bases from J, the gap between germline ends came to 8 bases. This chain's CDR3 is CSASASQNIQYF. For the CDR3, the DNA is TGCAGTGCTAGCGCAAGCCAAAACATTCAGTACTTC.

This chain links TRBV4-2 with TRBJ1-2; weak D call: TRBD1 (5 bases). The CDR3 loop spans 15 amino acids. Per the germline V gene, CDR1 is LGHNA and CDR2 is YNFKEQ. The V end lost 3 bases, the J end lost 0 bases, and 11 bases lay between the germline ends. The CDR3 DNA is TGTGCCAGCAGCCATCTCGACAGCCCTAACTATGGCTACACCTTC. It translates to CASSHLDSPNYGYTF.

The chain recombines TRBV9 with TRBJ2-3; no clear D gene. Per the germline V gene, CDR1 is SGDLS and CDR2 is YYNGEE. Trimming left V 3 bases short and J 4 bases short, with 15 bases between. The CDR3 covers 15 residues. For the CDR3, the DNA is TGTGCCAGCAGCGACCGTCCTACCCAAGCAGATACGCAGTATTTT. Amino acid sequence: CASSDRPTQADTQYF.